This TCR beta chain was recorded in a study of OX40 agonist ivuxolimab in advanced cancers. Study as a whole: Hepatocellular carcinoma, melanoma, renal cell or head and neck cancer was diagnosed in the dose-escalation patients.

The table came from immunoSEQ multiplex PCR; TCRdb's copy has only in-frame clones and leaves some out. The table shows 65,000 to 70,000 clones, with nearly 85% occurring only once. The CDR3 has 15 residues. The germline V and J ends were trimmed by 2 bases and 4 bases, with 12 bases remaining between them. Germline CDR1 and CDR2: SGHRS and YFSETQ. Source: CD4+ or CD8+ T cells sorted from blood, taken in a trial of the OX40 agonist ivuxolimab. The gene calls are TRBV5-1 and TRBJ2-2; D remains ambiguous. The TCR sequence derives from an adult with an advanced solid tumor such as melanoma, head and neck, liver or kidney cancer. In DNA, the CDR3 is TGCGCCAGCAGCTTTCTCGACCAGATCACCGGGGAGCTGTTTTTT. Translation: CASSFLDQITGELFF.